This T cell receptor (beta chain) was captured by sequencing in a study of T cell changes during pregnancy in multiple sclerosis. The method was immunoSEQ multiplex PCR; TCRdb's version includes in-frame clones alone and lacks a portion of them. The sample consists of roughly 100,000 clones, around 94% of them appearing once. Germline CDR1 and CDR2: SGDLS and YYNGEE. The CDR3 runs to 13 residues. V dropped 0 bases and J dropped 8 bases, with 11 bases sitting between them. The V call is TRBV9, the J call TRBJ1-1, with D maybe TRBD1 (5 bases). The sequencing used peripheral blood, collected after pregnancy. This clonotype originated in a female donor with multiple sclerosis, enrolled in a pregnancy study. The CDR3 loop reads CASSVVVGGEAFF. CDR3 nucleotides: TGTGCCAGCAGCGTAGTAGTGGGGGGAGAAGCTTTCTTT.